One T cell receptor (beta chain) is described in this entry. The antigen is undetermined. CDR3 length: 12 residues. CDR1 and CDR2 (germline): ENHRY, SYGVKD. Between the trimmed V and J ends, which lost 10 bases and 2 bases, there was a span of 8 bases. Profiled with immunoSEQ multiplex PCR; TCRdb holds only in-frame clones, not every one. The data show some 64,000 clones, about 70% seen once. The sample comes from a study of T cell responses to AZD1222 COVID-19 vaccine. Findings of the study overall: Nearly half of spike-specific TCRs reportedly target unmutated variant regions. Spike-specific TCR breadth rose after two AZD1222 doses, and depth rose as well.

The source of this sequence is an adult in good health. V gene TRBV10-3 combines with J gene TRBJ2-2; possible D gene TRBD2, 6 bases. The specimen was peripheral blood, collected on day 0 of AZD1222 vaccination. The CDR3 reads CATGTNTGELFF. CDR3 nucleotides: TGTGCCACCGGGACTAACACCGGGGAGCTGTTTTTT.